These 30 T cell receptor beta chains share one sample of origin, sequenced in a study of T cell repertoires in cytomegalovirus infection. MiXCR, applied by TCRdb to the reads, yields one record per CDR3 protein. The table shows fewer than 350,000 distinct CDR3 sequences, with more than 9% occurring only once. The material sequenced was PBMCs. Receptors were obtained from a human donor in good health (CMV status not recorded). Some clones in this sample may be carry-over from other donors' samples.

This clonotype was counted at least ten times. This chain connects TRBV7-2 to TRBJ1-3; D not resolved. Germline V gene sequence: CDR1 SGHTA, CDR2 FQGNSA. The V end lost 0 bases, the J end lost 5 bases, and 11 bases lay between the germline ends. The CDR3 covers 15 residues. The CDR3 DNA reads TGTGCCAGCAGCTTAGCACCGGGAGGCCGAAACACCATATATTTT. Translating gives CASSLAPGGRNTIYF.

This clonotype was counted only a few times. The chain joins TRBV7-2 to TRBJ1-2; the D gene is possibly TRBD1 (6 bases). CDR1 SGHTA and CDR2 FQGNSA come from the germline V gene. The CDR3 has 17 amino acids. V lost 2 bases to trimming and J lost 2 bases, with 18 bases between them. CDR3 residues: CASSLRSRRGRNYGYTF. Here the CDR3 DNA reads TGTGCCAGCAGCTTAAGGTCTCGAAGGGGGAGGAACTATGGCTACACCTTC.

The chain combines TRBV6-1 with TRBJ1-5; TRBD1 is a possible D gene (5 bases). Deletions cut 5 bases from V and 0 bases from J, with 17 bases between. This CDR3 has 17 residues. Germline CDR1 and CDR2: MNHNS and SASEGT. The CDR3 DNA reads TGTGCCAGCAGTCACGCCGGGCAGGGCCTTAGCAATCAGCCCCAGCATTTT. Its protein product is CASSHAGQGLSNQPQHF.

The CDR3 DNA follows: TGCAGCTCAAGAGGAGGGACTGAAGCTTTCTTT. It translates to CSSRGGTEAFF. The chain employs TRBV29-1 and TRBJ1-1, with D uncertain. The ends were cut back, 8 bases at V and 5 bases at J, with 12 bases in the middle. This CDR3 contains 11 residues. The germline CDR1 and CDR2 sequences are SQVTM and ANQGSEA.

This clonotype was counted ten times or more. One end of the junction varies from germline; a read error may be responsible. The V gene is TRBV7-2, the J gene TRBJ2-1; TRBD2 might be the D (6 bases). The length of the CDR3 is 12 residues. Germline V CDR1 and CDR2: SGHTA, FQGNSA. The CDR3 DNA follows: TGTGCCAGCAGCCCTCAGCCCGGTGGGGGGACTTTC. Amino acid sequence: CASSPQPGGGTF.

This rearrangement joins TRBV7-2 to TRBJ1-6; D possibly corresponds to TRBD1 (5 bases). The V end lost 3 bases, the J end lost 4 bases, and 10 bases lay between the germline ends. Per germline, CDR1 SGHTA and CDR2 FQGNSA. The CDR3 loop spans 15 amino acids. The DNA of the CDR3 is TGTGCCAGCAGCTTGTCCCGACAGTATAATTCACCCCTCCACTTT. As protein: CASSLSRQYNSPLHF.

This chain uses TRBV28 with TRBJ2-7, with a weak D call TRBD1 (6 bases). V dropped 6 bases and J dropped 2 bases, with 20 bases sitting between them. Germline V gene sequence: CDR1 MDHEN, CDR2 SYDVKM. The CDR3 extends over 16 amino acids. The CDR3: CASSPLGQLTPYEQYF. The CDR3 DNA follows: TGTGCCAGCAGCCCCCTCGGACAGCTTACCCCCTACGAGCAGTACTTC. Using reference TRBV28 and TRBJ2-7 for the parts outside the CDR3, the full variable domain is DVKVTQSSRYLVKRTGEKVFLECVQDMDHENMFWYRQDPGLGLRLIYFSYDVKMKEKGDIPEGYSVSREKKERFSLILESASTNQTSMYLCASSPLGQLTPYEQYFGPGTRLTVT.

This clonotype turned up a few times. This chain uses TRBV27 with TRBJ2-3, with D perhaps TRBD1 (5 bases). Germline loops: CDR1 MNHEY, CDR2 SMNVEV (reference sequence). CDR3 size: 14 residues. V dropped 2 bases and J dropped 1 base, with 7 bases sitting between them. This CDR3 is CASSLIQGTDTQYF. CDR3 nucleotide sequence: TGTGCCAGCAGTTTAATACAGGGCACAGATACGCAGTATTTT.

A note on this clonotype: Its ends do not fully match the called genes, so a read error is possible. The V call is TRBV24-1, the J call TRBJ2-1; D gene unclear. Germline CDR1 and CDR2: KGHDR and SFDVKD. The CDR3 is 11 amino acids. The CDR3 DNA reads TGTGCCACCAGTGATTTGATCCGTCCGGTCTTC. Translation gives CATSDLIRPVF.

This clonotype was picked up many times. The V and J genes are TRBV15 and TRBJ2-4; no reliable D call. This CDR3 region has 13 residues. The germline V and J ends were trimmed by 0 bases and 5 bases, with 5 bases remaining between them. Germline V gives CDR1 LNHNV, CDR2 YYDKDF (reference sequence). CDR3 DNA: TGTGCCACCAGCAGAGATGGGGAAAACATTCAGTACTTC. Residues: CATSRDGENIQYF.

This clonotype has ten or more counts. The chain couples TRBV2 to TRBJ1-1, with 9 bases aligning to TRBD1. Per the germline V gene, CDR1 is SNHLY and CDR2 is FYNNEI. Trimming at V came to 3 bases and at J to 3 bases, leaving 5 bases not matched to a gene. There are 15 residues in the CDR3. The CDR3 DNA reads as TGTGCCAGCAGTGAGGACAGGGGAGGGTACACTGAAGCTTTCTTT. The encoded protein is CASSEDRGGYTEAFF.

This clonotype was counted at least ten times. The chain employs TRBV7-8 and TRBJ2-7; 9 bases are shared with TRBD1. After removal of 9 bases from V and 6 bases from J, the junction contained 15 bases not matched to a gene. CDR1 SGHVS and CDR2 FQNEAQ come from the germline V gene. The CDR3 extends over 15 amino acids. CDR3 protein: CASTGQGVLVGEQYF. Written as DNA, the CDR3 is TGTGCCAGTACGGGACAGGGAGTTCTCGTCGGCGAGCAGTACTTC.

This clonotype was counted a few times. The chain links TRBV24-1 to TRBJ2-1; TRBD2 aligns across 7 bases. This CDR3 region has 15 residues. With V trimmed by 4 bases and J by 4 bases, 6 bases remained unmatched. Germline lookup yields CDR1 KGHDR and CDR2 SFDVKD. This CDR3 is CATSETGGRYNEQFF. For the CDR3, the DNA is TGTGCCACCAGTGAAACGGGAGGAAGGTACAATGAGCAGTTCTTC.

The chain is built from TRBV6-2 or TRBV6-3 and TRBJ2-5; a weak D match, TRBD2 (6 bases). The CDR3 runs to 14 residues. From germline, CDR1 is MNHEY and CDR2 SVGEGT. Trimming took off 2 bases at V and 5 bases at J, with 12 bases between the two ends. For the CDR3, the DNA is TGTGCCAGCAGTTACCCCGGAGGGAAGGAGACCCAGTACTTC. Its protein product is CASSYPGGKETQYF.

This clonotype appeared many times. This chain joins TRBV7-2 and TRBJ2-3, with 8 nucleotides matching TRBD2. The ends lost 4 bases at V and 2 bases at J; junction bases unmatched: 5. Germline assignment: CDR1 SGHTA and CDR2 FQGNSA. The CDR3 covers 15 residues. CDR3 nucleotide sequence: TGTGCCAGCAGCTCCCGGACTAGCCCCACAGATACGCAGTATTTT. Amino acids: CASSSRTSPTDTQYF.

This clonotype was seen a handful of times. The chain joins TRBV24-1 to TRBJ2-7, with a weak D call TRBD2 (7 bases). Germline assignment: CDR1 KGHDR and CDR2 SFDVKD. The CDR3 consists of 13 residues. The V gene lost 7 bases and the J gene lost 5 bases, with 14 bases spanning the gap. CDR3 amino acids: CATSPGGNHEQYF. In nucleotides, the CDR3 is TGTGCCACCAGCCCGGGGGGCAACCACGAGCAGTACTTC.

This clonotype was found a few times. The chain recombines TRBV15 with TRBJ1-5; D remains ambiguous. Per germline, CDR1 LNHNV and CDR2 YYDKDF (reference sequence). This CDR3 is 15 amino acids long. V was pared by 5 bases and J by 0 bases, with 11 bases between. CDR3 coding DNA: TGTGCCACCAGCCCGGGGAGATATAGCAATCAGCCCCAGCATTTT. Amino acids: CATSPGRYSNQPQHF.

CDR3 coding DNA: TGTGCCATCAGTGAGTCTGGGGGGCTCACTGAAGCTTTCTTT. Encoded protein: CAISESGGLTEAFF. V is TRBV10-3 and J is TRBJ1-1; possible D gene TRBD1, 6 bases. The germline V gene has CDR1 ENHRY and CDR2 SYGVKD. Trimming removed 0 bases from V and 4 bases from J, with 9 bases in between. There are 14 residues in the CDR3.

This clonotype was picked up many times. This chain uses TRBV7-9 with TRBJ2-3; no definite D call. Trimming removed 5 bases at V and 6 bases at J, with 15 bases between. The CDR3 is 14 amino acids. Germline CDR1 reads SEHNR; CDR2 reads FQNEAQ (reference sequence). CDR3 residues: CASSAAGVGDTQYF. DNA of the CDR3: TGTGCCAGCAGCGCAGCTGGGGTAGGGGATACGCAGTATTTT.

This clonotype was seen many times. The chain uses TRBV28 and TRBJ2-7; maybe TRBD1 (6 bases). CDR3 length: 12 amino acids. Per the germline V gene, CDR1 is MDHEN and CDR2 is SYDVKM. The V end was cut by 5 bases, the J end by 6 bases, with 11 bases between. The CDR3 here is CASSLLGGEQYF. As DNA, the CDR3 is TGTGCCAGCAGTCTGCTAGGGGGCGAGCAGTACTTC.

The chain joins TRBV19 to TRBJ2-3, with D possibly being TRBD2 (5 bases). Per germline, CDR1 LNHDA and CDR2 SQIVND (reference sequence). The CDR3 is made up of 15 amino acids. The V gene lost 6 bases and the J gene lost 5 bases, with 18 bases spanning the gap. CDR3 loop: CASSLQGSRGDTQYF. The DNA for the CDR3 is TGTGCCAGTAGCCTTCAAGGGTCCCGGGGAGATACGCAGTATTTT. Based on the CDR3 plus reference TRBV19 and TRBJ2-3, the full variable domain is DGGITQSPKYLFRKEGQNVTLSCEQNLNHDAMYWYRQDPGQGLRLIYYSQIVNDFQKGDIAEGYSVSREKKESFPLTVTSAQKNPTAFYLCASSLQGSRGDTQYFGPGTRLTVL.

Worth noting for this clonotype: A much larger clone differs by one base, so this may be a read error. V gene TRBV7-2 combines with J gene TRBJ2-5; tentative D call: TRBD2 (5 bases). This CDR3 region has 15 residues. Germline assignment: CDR1 SGHTA and CDR2 FQGNSA. The V and J ends lost 7 bases and 2 bases respectively, with 17 bases between them. The CDR3 loop is CASTRLSATQETQYF. DNA for the CDR3: TGTGCCAGCACCAGACTATCGGCCACACAAGAGACCCAGTACTTC. The variable domain in full, with the rest retrieved from reference TRBV7-2 and TRBJ2-5, is GAGVSQSPSNKVTEKGKDVELRCDPISGHTALYWYRQSLGQGLEFLIYFQGNSAPDKSGLPSDRFSAERTGGSVSTLTIQRTQQEDSAVYLCASTRLSATQETQYFGPGTRLLVL.

The chain links TRBV5-6 to TRBJ2-3, with a possible D match to TRBD1 (6 bases). V was cut by 0 bases and J by 1 base, with 12 bases left in between. CDR1 SGHDT and CDR2 YYEEEE come from the germline V gene. This CDR3 region has 16 residues. The CDR3 loop reads CASSLGQATRTDTQYF. The CDR3 DNA reads as TGTGCCAGCAGCTTGGGACAGGCGACCCGCACAGATACGCAGTATTTT.

The gene calls are TRBV28 and TRBJ2-1, with TRBD2 matching 8 bases. After removal of 3 bases from V and 6 bases from J, the junction contained 7 bases not matched to a gene. The CDR3 is made up of 15 amino acids. CDR1 MDHEN and CDR2 SYDVKM come from the germline V gene. The CDR3 protein is CASSLSLAGSNEQFF. The CDR3 coding sequence is TGTGCCAGCAGTTTGAGTCTAGCGGGTAGCAATGAGCAGTTCTTC.

The gene calls are TRBV4-2 and TRBJ2-1; 10 bases are a match to TRBD2. Germline trimming cut 11 bases from V and 5 bases from J; bases unmatched to any gene: 6. The CDR3 sequence is 13 residues long. CDR1 and CDR2 from the germline V gene are LGHNA and YNFKEQ. In nucleotides, the CDR3 is TGTGCCTGGGCGGGACTAGCGAACAATGAGCAGTTCTTC. Its translation: CAWAGLANNEQFF.

There are many counts of this clonotype. V and J are TRBV6-1 and TRBJ2-1; 10 nucleotides match TRBD1. The junction had 7 bases not matched to a gene; V was cut back by 3 bases and J by 8 bases. Germline CDR1 and CDR2: MNHNS and SASEGT. This CDR3 region has 15 residues. CDR3 in DNA: TGTGCCAGCAGTGAGCGGGACAGGGGTTCGGATGAGCAGTTCTTC. It yields the protein CASSERDRGSDEQFF.

This clonotype was observed many times. The rearrangement joins TRBV7-2 to TRBJ2-7; 9 bases map to TRBD2. V dropped 3 bases and J dropped 5; count of bases not matched to a gene: 2. Looked up from germline, CDR1 is SGHTA and CDR2 is FQGNSA. CDR3 length: 13 residues. Here the CDR3 DNA reads TGTGCCAGCAGCTTTGGACTAGCGAACGAGCAGTACTTC. Translated, it gives CASSFGLANEQYF.

This clonotype was picked up many times. This chain links TRBV4-3 with TRBJ1-4; the D is unclear. Looked up from germline, CDR1 is LGHNA and CDR2 is YSLEER. The CDR3 is made up of 16 amino acids. The V end was cut by 0 bases, the J end by 11 bases, with 19 bases between. The CDR3 loop is CASSQDSNSLMRKLFF. The CDR3 nucleotides are TGCGCCAGCAGCCAAGATTCGAACAGCTTAATGAGGAAACTGTTTTTT.

This clonotype has a handful of counts. The gene calls are TRBV4-1 and TRBJ1-3; D is unclear. Trimming took off 1 base at V and 6 bases at J, with 16 bases between the two ends. The V gene's germline CDR1 is MGHRA and CDR2 YSYEKL. The CDR3 contains 16 residues. In DNA, the CDR3 is TGCGCCAGCAGCCAAGTGGTGATGGTCCCTGAAAACACCATATATTTT. Its translation is CASSQVVMVPENTIYF.

In its sample, this clonotype was seen a few times. An end of the junction differs from the germline gene, which may be a read error. The chain joins TRBV15 to TRBJ1-2, with D perhaps matching TRBD1 (5 bases). The CDR3 spans 15 residues. CDR1 LNHNV and CDR2 YYDKDF come from the germline V gene (reference sequence). The CDR3 loop reads CATSRDGPVAVGGSF. Written as DNA, the CDR3 is TGTGCCACCAGCAGAGATGGCCCGGTGGCGGTCGGGGGTTCCTTC.